The rows below give T cell receptor beta chains drawn from one sample of a study of T cell repertoires in cytomegalovirus infection. TCRdb processed the reads anew with MiXCR; each CDR3 protein has one entry. The sample has about 51,000 distinct CDR3 sequences, over 15% seen once; the top ten hold about 30%. These TCRs are of unknown antigen specificity. Here the sequenced sample was CD8+ T cells from cultured PBMCs, taken from culture after CMV antigen stimulation. All receptors come from a human donor in good health (CMV status not recorded). Some clones in this sample may be carry-over from other donors' samples. Both conserved end residues are part of each CDR3. A D gene is named only where the DNA matches it firmly. Clone size is shown for a subset of rows, as once, few, many or a class of expanded clone.

>TRBJ1-6|TRBV7-2|NA|NA
TGTGCCAGCAGCTTCTTGGGGGAGGGTTCACCCCTCCACTTT
CASSFLGEGSPLHF
>TRBJ2-3|TRBV7-6|NA|TRBD2
TGTGCCAGCAGCTCAGTCCCGGGAGGTCCCCCCGATACGCAGTATTTT
CASSSVPGGPPDTQYF
>TRBJ2-1|TRBV12-3/TRBV12-4|few|NA
TGTGCCAGCAGTTCAGGGGAGCAGTTCTTC
CASSSGEQFF
>TRBJ1-2|TRBV12-3/TRBV12-4|few|TRBD1
TGTGCCAGCAGTTCCCGACAGGGGAGTGGCTACACCTTC
CASSSRQGSGYTF
>TRBJ2-1|TRBV11-2|few|NA
TGTGCCAGTTTGGCGGCCGGGAATGAGCAGTTCTTC
CASLAAGNEQFF
>TRBJ2-7|TRBV7-2|few|NA
TGTGCCAGCAGCCATACGTCCCGGGACGAGCAGTACTTC
CASSHTSRDEQYF
>TRBJ2-1|TRBV4-2|NA|TRBD1
TGTGCCAGCAGCCAAGATTGGGACAGCGATTCCTACAATGAGCAGTTCTTC
CASSQDWDSDSYNEQFF
>TRBJ2-5|TRBV3-1|few|TRBD2
TGTGCCAGCAGCCAAGATCAGGGAGGGAGACAAGAGACCCAGTACTTC
CASSQDQGGRQETQYF
>TRBJ2-1|TRBV7-2|NA|TRBD2
TGTGCCAGCAGCTCGGGGGGGACCTCTGTTGATGAGCAGTTCTTC
CASSSGGTSVDEQFF
>TRBJ2-1|TRBV10-3|NA|TRBD2
TGTGCCATCAGTGAGTTAGCGGGGGCCGGCAATGAGCAGTTCTTC
CAISELAGAGNEQFF
>TRBJ2-1|TRBV12-3/TRBV12-4|few|TRBD2
TGTGCCAGCAGTCCTATTAGCGGGAGCTCCTACAATGAGCAGTTCTTC
CASSPISGSSYNEQFF
>TRBJ2-5|TRBV7-8|NA|TRBD2
TGTGCCAGCAGCTTGGGAAGGGAGGGCCAGTACTTC
CASSLGREGQYF
>TRBJ2-5|TRBV9|NA|TRBD1
TGTGCCAGCAGCGTAGAAGACAGGGTAGAGACCCAGTACTTC
CASSVEDRVETQYF
>TRBJ1-4|TRBV12-3/TRBV12-4|few|NA
TGTGCCAGCAGTTGGGACCTGGAAAAACTGTTTTTT
CASSWDLEKLFF
>TRBJ1-5|TRBV19|NA|TRBD1
TGTGCCAGTAGCAGGGGGGGACCTCAGCCCCAGCATTTT
CASSRGGPQPQHF
>TRBJ2-7|TRBV4-3|few|TRBD1
TGCGCCAGCAGCCCCGGTTGGGGACAGGGAACTTACGAGCAGTACTTC
CASSPGWGQGTYEQYF
>TRBJ2-7|TRBV11-2|NA|TRBD1
TGTGCCAGCGGGCGGGACAGGGGGACCGAGCAGTACTTC
CASGRDRGTEQYF
>TRBJ1-1|TRBV12-3/TRBV12-4|few|NA
TGTGCCAGCAGTCCCGGGGGCGGGAACACTGAAGCTTTCTTT
CASSPGGGNTEAFF
>TRBJ2-2|TRBV11-2|NA|TRBD2
TGTGCCAGCAGCTTAGGGACTAGCGGGGGGAACACCGGGGAGCTGTTTTTT
CASSLGTSGGNTGELFF
>TRBJ2-3|TRBV6-2/TRBV6-3|few|NA
TGTGCCAGCAGTTGGTCGGATACAGATACGCAGTATTTT
CASSWSDTDTQYF
>TRBJ2-1|TRBV20-1|NA|NA
TGCAGTGCTAGAGTGGAGGGAGGCGGCGTTGAGCAGTTCTTC
CSARVEGGGVEQFF
>TRBJ2-7|TRBV11-2|NA|TRBD2
TGTGCCAGCAGTCGGACTAGCGGGAGGGAGAACGAGCAGTACTTC
CASSRTSGRENEQYF
>TRBJ1-3|TRBV28|few|NA
TGTGCCAGCAGTTCCCCGACAGACTACTCTGGAAACACCATATATTTT
CASSSPTDYSGNTIYF
>TRBJ2-2|TRBV24-1|NA|NA
TGTGCCACCAGTGATCCCTTGGGGGGTACCACCGGGGAGCTGTTTTTT
CATSDPLGGTTGELFF
>TRBJ1-1|TRBV7-9|NA|TRBD1
TGTGCCAGCAGGCCAGATGGGACAGGGGGGTCGGCTGAAGCTTTCTTT
CASRPDGTGGSAEAFF
>TRBJ2-3|TRBV11-2|NA|NA
TGTGCCAGCAGCTTACGGAGCAGGGCGACCGTCCCGCAAGATACGCAGTATTTT
CASSLRSRATVPQDTQYF
>TRBJ1-2|TRBV7-2|many|NA
TGTGCCAGCAGCCAGGGACGAGGACGGTACTATGGCTACACCTTC
CASSQGRGRYYGYTF
>TRBJ2-7|TRBV30|NA|NA
TGTGCCTGGAGTGTGACCTCCTCCTACGAGCAGTACTTC
CAWSVTSSYEQYF
>TRBJ2-1|TRBV12-3/TRBV12-4|NA|NA
TGTGCCAGCAGGGCAGGATCCAACTACAATGAGCAGTTCTTC
CASRAGSNYNEQFF
>TRBJ1-1|TRBV7-2|NA|NA
TGTGCCAGCAGCTTGGGATTCGACACGGCTTTCTTT
CASSLGFDTAFF
>TRBJ1-1|TRBV7-8|NA|NA
TGTGCCAGCAGCACGACAGGTCTGGGGATGAACACTGAAGCTTTCTTT
CASSTTGLGMNTEAFF
>TRBJ1-6|TRBV10-3|NA|TRBD1
TGTGCCATCGGACAGGGTAATTCACCCCTCCACTTT
CAIGQGNSPLHF
>TRBJ2-7|TRBV7-2|few|NA
TGTGCCAGCAGGATCCCCCCATGGTCGGACCCGGGTGAGGACTTC
CASRIPPWSDPGEDF
>TRBJ1-1|TRBV7-2|few|NA
TGTGCCAGCAGCTTAGGGCAGGGGTTCTATGTCTCTGAAGCTTTCTTT
CASSLGQGFYVSEAFF
>TRBJ2-7|TRBV7-9|NA|NA
TGTGCCAGCAGCATTGGCTGGGAGCAGTACTTC
CASSIGWEQYF
>TRBJ2-3|TRBV10-3|NA|TRBD2
TGTGCCATCAATCCTAGCGGGGTGGATAAAGATACGCAGTATTTT
CAINPSGVDKDTQYF
>TRBJ1-1|TRBV6-2/TRBV6-3|NA|NA
TGTGCCAGCAGCACCCAGTGGGCCACTGAAGCTTTCTTT
CASSTQWATEAFF
>TRBJ2-7|TRBV11-2|few|NA
TGTGCCAGCAGCTCAGCGATCTACGAGCAGTACTTC
CASSSAIYEQYF
>TRBJ2-1|TRBV12-3/TRBV12-4|NA|TRBD2
TGTGCCAGCAGTCAATGGACTAGCGGGGGACATAGGAAGCAGTTCTTC
CASSQWTSGGHRKQFF
>TRBJ1-5|TRBV20-1|NA|NA
TGCAGTGCTTTGGTGGGAGGGGCAGATAGTCAGCCCCAGCATTTT
CSALVGGADSQPQHF
>TRBJ1-6|TRBV4-1|few|NA
TGCGCCAGCAGCCAAGGCAGGGGTTCACCCCTCCACTTT
CASSQGRGSPLHF
>TRBJ2-2|TRBV6-8|NA|TRBD1
TGTGCCAGCAGTTCGAGGACAGGGGGAACCGGGGAGCTGTTTTTT
CASSSRTGGTGELFF
>TRBJ2-3|TRBV6-5|few|NA
TGTGCCAGCAGTTACCGGGATACGCAGTATTTT
CASSYRDTQYF
>TRBJ1-1|TRBV7-9|few|NA
TGTGCCAGCAGCCCTGAGAGGGTTTGGGGATTAGGCGCTGAAGCTTTCTTT
CASSPERVWGLGAEAFF
>TRBJ1-1|TRBV20-1|many|NA
TGCAGTGCTAGAGATCGGCAGATCGAGGCTTTCTTT
CSARDRQIEAFF
>TRBJ2-7|TRBV6-1|NA|TRBD2
TGTGCCAGCAGTGAAGCCGGGACTAGCTACGAGCAGTACTTC
CASSEAGTSYEQYF
>TRBJ2-2|TRBV7-9|NA|NA
TGTGCCAGCAGCTTAGCGTCGGGCAGGGCGGAGCTGTTTTTT
CASSLASGRAELFF
>TRBJ2-5|TRBV12-3/TRBV12-4|few|NA
TGTGCCAGCAGTTTGGAAGATGAGACCCAGTACTTC
CASSLEDETQYF
>TRBJ1-2|TRBV7-9|NA|NA
TGTGCCAGCAGCCCCTCGTTGTGGAACTATGGCTACACCTTC
CASSPSLWNYGYTF
>TRBJ2-1|TRBV6-1|few|NA
TGTGCCAGCAGCCGTCCAAGGGTCTCGCGCCGGCTTGGCAATGAGCAGTTCTTC
CASSRPRVSRRLGNEQFF
>TRBJ1-5|TRBV27|few|TRBD1
TGTGCCACCGGGACAGGGAGTCAGCCCCAGCATTTT
CATGTGSQPQHF
>TRBJ1-2|TRBV7-2|few|NA
TGTGCCAGCAGCTTGAGTCGCCAACCTAACTATGGCTACACCTTC
CASSLSRQPNYGYTF
>TRBJ2-2|TRBV11-2|few|NA
TGTGCCAGCAGCTTCTTCCGTCTACAGGGAAGACACGACACCGGGGAGCTGTTTTTT
CASSFFRLQGRHDTGELFF
>TRBJ2-2|TRBV12-3/TRBV12-4|NA|NA
TGTGCCAGCAGTTTTAACTGGGCCGGGGAGCTGTTTTTT
CASSFNWAGELFF
>TRBJ2-2|TRBV12-3/TRBV12-4|NA|TRBD2
TGTGCCAGCAGTCCCTCAGGGAGGGACGGGGAGCTGTTTTTT
CASSPSGRDGELFF
>TRBJ2-7|TRBV4-1|NA|NA
TGCGCCAGCAGCGAATTTCAGGGTTATTCCTACGAGCAGTACTTC
CASSEFQGYSYEQYF
>TRBJ2-6|TRBV2|NA|NA
TGTGCCAGCAGTCGTGCCGCGTCAGGGGCCAACGTCCTGACTTTC
CASSRAASGANVLTF
>TRBJ2-7|TRBV19|few|TRBD1
TGTGCCAGTAGTGGGACAGGGGGCTGGAACGAGCAGTACTTC
CASSGTGGWNEQYF
>TRBJ2-1|TRBV7-2|NA|TRBD2
TGTGCCAGCAGCTCTCCCAAATGGACTAGCCGGAACGAGCAGTTCTTC
CASSSPKWTSRNEQFF
>TRBJ1-5|TRBV15|NA|NA
TGTGCCACCAGCAGAGATAAAAGGGGGGATCAGCCCCAGCATTTT
CATSRDKRGDQPQHF